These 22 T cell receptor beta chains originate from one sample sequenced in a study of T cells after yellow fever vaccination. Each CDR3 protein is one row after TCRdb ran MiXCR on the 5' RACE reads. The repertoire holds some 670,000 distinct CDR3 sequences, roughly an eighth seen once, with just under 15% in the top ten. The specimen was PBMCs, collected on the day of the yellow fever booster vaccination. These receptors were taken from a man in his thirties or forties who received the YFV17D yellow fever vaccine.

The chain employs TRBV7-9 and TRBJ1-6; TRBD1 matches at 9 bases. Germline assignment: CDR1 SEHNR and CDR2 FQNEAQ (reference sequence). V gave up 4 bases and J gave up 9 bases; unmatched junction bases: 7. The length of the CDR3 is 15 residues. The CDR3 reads CASSSERQGVSPLHF. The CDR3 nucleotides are TGTGCCAGCAGCTCCGAGCGACAGGGGGTTTCACCCCTCCACTTT. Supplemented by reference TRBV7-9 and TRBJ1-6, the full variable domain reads DTGVSQNPRHKITKRGQNVTFRCDPISEHNRLYWYRQTLGQGPEFLTYFQNEAQLEKSRLLSDRFSAERPKGSFSTLEIQRTEQGDSAMYLCASSSERQGVSPLHFGNGTRLTVT.

The chain's CDR3 is CASSLAPTRRQYF. The DNA of the CDR3 is TGTGCCAGCAGCTTAGCCCCTACCCGGCGGCAGTACTTC. The chain links TRBV7-9 to TRBJ2-7, with D uncertain. V lost 0 bases and J 9 bases, leaving 12 bases between the germline ends. CDR3 length: 13 residues. Germline CDR1 reads SEHNR; CDR2 reads FQNEAQ (reference sequence).

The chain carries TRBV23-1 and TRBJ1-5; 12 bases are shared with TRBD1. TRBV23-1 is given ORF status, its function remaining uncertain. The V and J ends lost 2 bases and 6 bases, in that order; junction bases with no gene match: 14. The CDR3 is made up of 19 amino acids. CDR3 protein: CASSQAGTGGSSLTQPQHF. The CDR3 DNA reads TGCGCCAGCAGTCAAGCCGGGACAGGGGGCTCGAGTCTGACTCAGCCCCAGCATTTT.

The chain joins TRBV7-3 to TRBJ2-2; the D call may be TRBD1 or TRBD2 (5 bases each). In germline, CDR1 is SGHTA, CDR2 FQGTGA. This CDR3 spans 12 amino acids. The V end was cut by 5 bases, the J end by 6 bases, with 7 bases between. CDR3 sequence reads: CASSGDAGELFF. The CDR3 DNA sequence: TGTGCCAGCAGCGGGGACGCCGGGGAGCTGTTTTTT.

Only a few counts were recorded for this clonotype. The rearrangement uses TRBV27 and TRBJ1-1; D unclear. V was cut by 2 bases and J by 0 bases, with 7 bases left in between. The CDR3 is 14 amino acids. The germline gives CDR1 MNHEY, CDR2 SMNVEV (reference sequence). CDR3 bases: TGTGCCAGCAGTTTAGAGAGGATGAACACTGAAGCTTTCTTT. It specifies CASSLERMNTEAFF.

CDR3 DNA: TGTGCCAGCAGTTTATCCCGACAGCCGTTCTTC. Residues: CASSLSRQPFF. The rearrangement uses TRBV12-3 or TRBV12-4 and TRBJ2-1; TRBD1 might be the D (5 bases). The CDR3 covers 11 residues. Between the trimmed V and J ends, which lost 2 bases and 15 bases, there was a span of 11 bases.

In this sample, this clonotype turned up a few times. The CDR3 DNA reads as TGTGCCAGCAGCTCGCAGGGGGCCCTCGAGCAGTACTTC. This sequence encodes CASSSQGALEQYF. V usage is TRBV7-2 and J usage is TRBJ2-7, with TRBD1 identical over 8 bases. The CDR3 is 13 residues long. Germline V gene sequence: CDR1 SGHTA, CDR2 FQGNSA. The V segment lost 4 bases and the J segment 6 bases; nucleotides outside the gene matches: 5.

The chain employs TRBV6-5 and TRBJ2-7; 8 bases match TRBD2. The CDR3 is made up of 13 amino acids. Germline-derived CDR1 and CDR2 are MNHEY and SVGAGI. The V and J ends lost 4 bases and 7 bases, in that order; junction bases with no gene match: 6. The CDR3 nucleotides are TGTGCCAGCAGTTCACCAGGCGGGGGGGAGCAGTACTTC. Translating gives CASSSPGGGEQYF.

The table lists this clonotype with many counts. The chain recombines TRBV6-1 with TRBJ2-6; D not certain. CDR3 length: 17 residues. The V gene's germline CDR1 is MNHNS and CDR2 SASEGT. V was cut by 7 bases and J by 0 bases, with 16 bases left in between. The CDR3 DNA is TGTGCCAGCAAAGGGTTATGGTTTGGCTCTGGGGCCAACGTCCTGACTTTC. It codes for CASKGLWFGSGANVLTF.

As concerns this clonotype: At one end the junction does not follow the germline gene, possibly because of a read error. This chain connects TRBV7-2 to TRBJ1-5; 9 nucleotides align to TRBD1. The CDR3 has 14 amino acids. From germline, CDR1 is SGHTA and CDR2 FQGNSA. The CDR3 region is CASSLRQGDQPLHF. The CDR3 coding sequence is TGTGCCAGCAGCTTAAGACAGGGGGATCAGCCCCTGCATTTT.

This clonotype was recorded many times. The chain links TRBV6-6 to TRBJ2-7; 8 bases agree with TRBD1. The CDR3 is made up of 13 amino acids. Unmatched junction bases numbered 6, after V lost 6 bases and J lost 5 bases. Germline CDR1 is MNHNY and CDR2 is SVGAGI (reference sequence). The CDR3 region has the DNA TGTGCCAGCAGGCCAGGGGGCCCGGACGAGCAGTACTTC. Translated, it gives CASRPGGPDEQYF.

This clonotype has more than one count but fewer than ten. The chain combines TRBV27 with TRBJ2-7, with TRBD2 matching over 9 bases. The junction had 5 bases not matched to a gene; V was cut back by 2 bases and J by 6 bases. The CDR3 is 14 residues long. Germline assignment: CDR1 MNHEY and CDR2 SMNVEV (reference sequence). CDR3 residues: CASSLSVAGVEQYF. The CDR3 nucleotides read TGTGCCAGCAGTTTAAGCGTAGCGGGAGTCGAGCAGTACTTC.

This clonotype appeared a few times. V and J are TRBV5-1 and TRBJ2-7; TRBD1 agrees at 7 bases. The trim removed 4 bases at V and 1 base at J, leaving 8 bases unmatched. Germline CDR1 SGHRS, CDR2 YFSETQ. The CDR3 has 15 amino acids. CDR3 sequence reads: CASSAWTGRSYEQYF. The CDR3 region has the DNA TGCGCCAGCAGCGCCTGGACAGGCAGGTCCTACGAGCAGTACTTC.

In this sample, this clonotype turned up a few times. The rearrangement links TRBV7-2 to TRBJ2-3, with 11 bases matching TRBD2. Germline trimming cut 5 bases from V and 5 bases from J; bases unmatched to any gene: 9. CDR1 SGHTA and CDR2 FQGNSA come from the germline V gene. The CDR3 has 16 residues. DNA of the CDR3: TGTGCCAGCAGCACTATTAGCGGGAGGGCCGTAGATACGCAGTATTTT. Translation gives CASSTISGRAVDTQYF.

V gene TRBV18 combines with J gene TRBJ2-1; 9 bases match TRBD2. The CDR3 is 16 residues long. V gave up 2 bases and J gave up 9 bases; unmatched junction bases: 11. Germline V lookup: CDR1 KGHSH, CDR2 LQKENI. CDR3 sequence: CASSPTSGPSEGEQFF. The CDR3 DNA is TGTGCCAGCTCACCAACTAGCGGGCCTTCGGAGGGTGAGCAGTTCTTC.

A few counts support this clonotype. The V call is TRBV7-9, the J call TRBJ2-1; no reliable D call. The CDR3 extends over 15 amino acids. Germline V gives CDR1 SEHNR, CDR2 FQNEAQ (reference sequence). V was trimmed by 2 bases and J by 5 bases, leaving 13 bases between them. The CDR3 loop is CASSLFGGQNNEQFF. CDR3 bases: TGTGCCAGCAGCTTATTCGGTGGTCAAAACAATGAGCAGTTCTTC.

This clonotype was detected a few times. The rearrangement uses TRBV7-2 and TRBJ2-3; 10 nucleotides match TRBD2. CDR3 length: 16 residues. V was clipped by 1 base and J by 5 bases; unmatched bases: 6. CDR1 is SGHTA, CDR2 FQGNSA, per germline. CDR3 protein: CASSLVVASGRDTQYF. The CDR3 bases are TGTGCCAGCAGCTTAGTGGTGGCTAGCGGGAGAGATACGCAGTATTTT.

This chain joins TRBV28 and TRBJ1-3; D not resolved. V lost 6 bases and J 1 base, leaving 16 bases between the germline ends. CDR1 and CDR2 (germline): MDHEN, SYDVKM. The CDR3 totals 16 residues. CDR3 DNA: TGTGCCAGCAGCCCTGGTGGAGAGGTTTCTGGAAACACCATATATTTT. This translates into CASSPGGEVSGNTIYF.

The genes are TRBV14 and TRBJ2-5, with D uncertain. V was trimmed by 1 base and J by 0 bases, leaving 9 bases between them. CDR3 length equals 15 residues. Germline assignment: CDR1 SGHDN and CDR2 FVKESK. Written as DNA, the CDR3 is TGTGCCAGCAGCCAAGTTGGTCGGAACCAAGAGACCCAGTACTTC. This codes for CASSQVGRNQETQYF.

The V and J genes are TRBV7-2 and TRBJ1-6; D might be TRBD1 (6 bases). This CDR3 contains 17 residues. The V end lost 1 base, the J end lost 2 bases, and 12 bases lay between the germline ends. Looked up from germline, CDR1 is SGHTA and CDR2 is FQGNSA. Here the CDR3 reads CASSLVAGVTYNSPLHF. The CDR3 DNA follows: TGTGCCAGCAGCTTAGTGGCAGGGGTCACCTATAATTCACCCCTCCACTTT.

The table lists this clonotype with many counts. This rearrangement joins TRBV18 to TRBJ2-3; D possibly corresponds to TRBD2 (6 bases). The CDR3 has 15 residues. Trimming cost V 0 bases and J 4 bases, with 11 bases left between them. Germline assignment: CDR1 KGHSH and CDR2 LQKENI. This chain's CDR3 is CASSPPRAGADTQYF. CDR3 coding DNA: TGTGCCAGCTCACCACCAAGAGCGGGTGCAGATACGCAGTATTTT.

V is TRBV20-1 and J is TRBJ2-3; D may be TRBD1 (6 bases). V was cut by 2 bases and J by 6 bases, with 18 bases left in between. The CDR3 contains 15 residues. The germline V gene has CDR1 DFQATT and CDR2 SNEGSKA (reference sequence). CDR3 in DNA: TGCAGTGCTAGAAACTACGGGACAAAAGGGGATACGCAGTATTTT. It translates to CSARNYGTKGDTQYF.